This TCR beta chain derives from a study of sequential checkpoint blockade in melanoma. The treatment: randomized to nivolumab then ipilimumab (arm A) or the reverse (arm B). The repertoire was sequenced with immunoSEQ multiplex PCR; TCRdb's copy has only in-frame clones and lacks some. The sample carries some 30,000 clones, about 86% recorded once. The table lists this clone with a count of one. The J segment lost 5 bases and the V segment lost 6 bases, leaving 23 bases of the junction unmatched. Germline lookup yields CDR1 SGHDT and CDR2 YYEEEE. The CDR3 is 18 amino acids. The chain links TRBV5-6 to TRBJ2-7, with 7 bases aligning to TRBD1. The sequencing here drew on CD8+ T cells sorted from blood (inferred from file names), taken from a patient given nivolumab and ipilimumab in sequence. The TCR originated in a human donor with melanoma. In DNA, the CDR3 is TGTGCCAGCAACCCGACTCGACAGGGATGGGCGGTAGGGCACGAGCAGTACTTC. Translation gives CASNPTRQGWAVGHEQYF. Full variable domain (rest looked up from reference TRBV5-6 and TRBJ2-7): DAGVTQSPTHLIKTRGQQVTLRCSPKSGHDTVSWYQQALGQGPQFIFQYYEEEERQRGNFPDRFSGHQFPNYSSELNVNALLLGDSALYLCASNPTRQGWAVGHEQYFGPGTRLTVT.